In its sample, the clone carrying this TCR beta chain was seen once. Libraries were prepared by immunoSEQ multiplex PCR; TCRdb keeps only in-frame clonotypes and omits some of them. The sample consists of about 97,000 clones, about 90% of them appearing once. The sample originates from a study of blood T cell repertoires in COVID-19. V gave up 2 bases and J gave up 3 bases; unmatched junction bases: 2. This CDR3 spans 14 amino acids. Germline values: CDR1 SGHRS, CDR2 YFSETQ. The specimen sequenced was peripheral blood. The TCR originated in a human donor in a cohort sampled during active COVID-19. This chain uses TRBV5-1 with TRBJ2-3; 8 nucleotides line up with TRBD2. In nucleotides, the CDR3 is TGCGCCAGCAGCTTCCGGGAGGGGACAGATACGCAGTATTTT. Translating it yields CASSFREGTDTQYF.